The entry that follows covers one TCR beta chain sequence. The record originates from a study of blood T cell repertoires in COVID-19. V lost 4 bases to trimming and J lost 0 bases; unmatched junction nucleotides: 5. CDR1 and CDR2 (germline): SGHVS, FQNEAQ. The CDR3 sequence is 17 residues long. Some clones are missing from TCRdb's copy, which holds only in-frame ones; the method was immunoSEQ multiplex PCR. There are more than 100,000 clones in the sample; about four fifths occur only once, and around 3.9% lies in the top ten. Sequencing was performed on PBMCs or T cells enriched from blood (not recorded which). This chain links TRBV7-8 with TRBJ2-6; 8 bases are shared with TRBD1. The source is a woman aged 30 to 39 who had recovered from COVID-19. CDR3 DNA sequence: TGTGCCAGCAGCTCCGGACAGGGAAGCTCTGGGGCCAACGTCCTGACTTTC. Residues: CASSSGQGSSGANVLTF.